This TCR beta chain originates from a study of siplizumab effects on memory and regulatory T cells (dated by TCRdb to about 2019). Background for the entire study: The study looked at the effect of siplizumab, an anti-CD2 antibody, on alloreactive T-cell subsets in allogeneic mixed lymphocyte reactions made from human PBMCs. The investigation overall reported the following: Because sequences below about 10^-5 frequency were poorly captured, only a minor fraction of alloreactive clones could be mapped to unstimulated subsets. Whether proliferating Tregs from siplizumab cultures were suppressive was not functionally confirmed. Compared with memory T cells, unstimulated naive T cells appeared more diverse, and naive cells seemed to make a substantial contribution to the alloresponse. Among mappable alloreactive CD4+ clones, the Treg-derived fraction averaged about 75% with siplizumab versus 26.9% in control reactions. The cumulative frequency of alloreactive sequences traceable to unstimulated CD4+ memory T cells was significantly reduced by siplizumab. For roughly 80-95% of proliferating CD4+ or CD8+ clones, no naive or memory phenotype could be assigned.

The library was made by the immunoSEQ multiplex PCR assay. Roughly 10^5 TCR templates per sample were assayed on the deep sequencing platform. Genomic DNA extracted from sorted T cells was the material used for TCRbeta CDR3 sequencing. The authors processed their data as follows. The R programming language was used for clonal analysis of TCRbeta CDR3 data. Unstimulated samples were compared with post-reaction CFSE-low samples to define alloreactive CD4+ and CD8+ clones. By matching sequences to the repertoires of sorted unstimulated Treg and non-Treg cells, each alloreactive CD4+ clone was assigned a regulatory or non-regulatory origin. Here the immuneACCESS table is served through TCRdb, limited to in-frame sequences with V and J called. Missing clones are a known gap in these copies; in checked studies unresolved V genes cover under half, and the rest lacks a known reason. Clonal size and the V and J genes are those of that table, whereas D and trimming came from the DNA. The sample data list more than 90,000 clones, and nearly 95% of these were observed just once. The top ten clonotypes cover 9.5% to 15% of the sample.

Sorted unstimulated T cells and proliferating T cells recovered from mixed lymphocyte reactions were subjected to TCRbeta CDR3 sequencing. Fresh whole blood from roughly ten HLA-typed healthy donors was used to isolate PBMCs. Unstimulated CD4+ non-regulatory T cells were FACS-sorted to map the origin of alloreactive clones. The CDR3 spans 14 residues, from the cysteine through the phenylalanine. Solely the CDR3 DNA is kept, with 42 bases framed from the first base. CDR1 and CDR2 are read off the germline V gene as MDHEN and SYDVKM. The trim is 6 bases for V and 3 bases for J, with a gap of 11 bases between the germline ends. As concerns this clone: Its specific antigen is unknown. No base-level quality is on record; no much larger clone is a single base apart.

Sequencing input: non-Treg CD4+ T cells sorted from blood. According to the study, the label for this sample's cell subset or site signals: FACS-sorted unstimulated CD4+ non-regulatory T cells. The origin of this receptor is a human donor in good health. The rearranged chain carries TRBV28 and TRBJ1-4, with the D segment identity uncertain. The CDR3 region has the sequence CASRPYSPNEKLFF. The nucleotides read TGTGCCAGCAGACCTTACAGCCCTAATGAAAAACTGTTTTTT.